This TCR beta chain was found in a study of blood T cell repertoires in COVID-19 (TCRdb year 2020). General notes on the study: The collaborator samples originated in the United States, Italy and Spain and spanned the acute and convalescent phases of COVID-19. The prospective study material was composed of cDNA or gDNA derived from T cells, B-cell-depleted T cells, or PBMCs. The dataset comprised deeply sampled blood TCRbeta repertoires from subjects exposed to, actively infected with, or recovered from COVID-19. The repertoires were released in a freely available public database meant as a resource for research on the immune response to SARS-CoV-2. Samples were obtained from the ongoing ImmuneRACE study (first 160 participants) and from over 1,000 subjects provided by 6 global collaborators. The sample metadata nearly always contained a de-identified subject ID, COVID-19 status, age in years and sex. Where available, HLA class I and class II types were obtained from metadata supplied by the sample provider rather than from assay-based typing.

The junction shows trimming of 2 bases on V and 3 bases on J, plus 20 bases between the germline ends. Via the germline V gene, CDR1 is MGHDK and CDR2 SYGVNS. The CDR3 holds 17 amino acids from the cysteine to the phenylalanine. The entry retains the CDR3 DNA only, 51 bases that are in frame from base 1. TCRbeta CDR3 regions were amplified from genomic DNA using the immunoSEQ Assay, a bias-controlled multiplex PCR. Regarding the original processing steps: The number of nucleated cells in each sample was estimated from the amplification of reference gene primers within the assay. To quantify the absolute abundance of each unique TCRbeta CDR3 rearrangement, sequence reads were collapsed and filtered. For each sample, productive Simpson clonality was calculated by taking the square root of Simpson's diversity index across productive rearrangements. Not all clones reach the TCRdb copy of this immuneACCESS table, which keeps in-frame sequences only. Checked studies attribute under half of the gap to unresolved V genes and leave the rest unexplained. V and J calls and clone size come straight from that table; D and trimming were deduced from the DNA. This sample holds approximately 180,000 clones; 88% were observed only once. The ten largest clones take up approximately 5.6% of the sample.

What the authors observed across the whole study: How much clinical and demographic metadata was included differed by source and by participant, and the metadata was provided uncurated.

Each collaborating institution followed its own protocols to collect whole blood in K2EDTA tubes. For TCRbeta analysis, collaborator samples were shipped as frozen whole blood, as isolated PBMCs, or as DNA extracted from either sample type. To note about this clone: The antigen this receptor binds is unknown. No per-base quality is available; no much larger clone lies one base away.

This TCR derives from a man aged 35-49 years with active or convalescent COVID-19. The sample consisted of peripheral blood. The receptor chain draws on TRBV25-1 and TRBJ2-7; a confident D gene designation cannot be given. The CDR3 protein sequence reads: CASSERPMGSPNYEQYF. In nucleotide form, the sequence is TGTGCCAGCAGTGAACGCCCCATGGGCAGTCCTAACTACGAGCAGTACTTC.